This T cell receptor beta chain derives from a study of ipilimumab plus nivolumab after autologous stem cell transplantation. As concerns this clone: Its antigen remains unknown.

Ipilimumab, 1 mg/kg, started 14 to 28 days after autologous transplant. Dosing: nivolumab 3 mg/kg IV, weeks 1, 4, 7, 10, then every two weeks to week 26. Overall study findings and caveats: TCR repertoire, Treg phenotype and gut microbiota reportedly support more study of this approach.

Repertoires were generated with immunoSEQ multiplex PCR, while TCRdb's copy carries only in-frame clones and drops some. The sample holds approximately 80,000 clones, nearly 85% seen once. Trimming shortened V by 5 bases and J by 1 base, and 12 bases separated the two germline ends. The germline V gene has CDR1 SGHRS and CDR2 YFSETQ. The CDR3 length is 14 residues. This chain joins TRBV5-1 and TRBJ2-5; no firm D call. Source: PBMCs, taken in a trial of ipilimumab plus nivolumab as post-transplant consolidation. The clonotype was recovered from a male donor with diffuse large B-cell lymphoma. The CDR3 here is CASRPSSSQETQYF. CDR3 coding DNA: TGCGCCAGCAGGCCGTCAAGTTCCCAAGAGACCCAGTACTTC.